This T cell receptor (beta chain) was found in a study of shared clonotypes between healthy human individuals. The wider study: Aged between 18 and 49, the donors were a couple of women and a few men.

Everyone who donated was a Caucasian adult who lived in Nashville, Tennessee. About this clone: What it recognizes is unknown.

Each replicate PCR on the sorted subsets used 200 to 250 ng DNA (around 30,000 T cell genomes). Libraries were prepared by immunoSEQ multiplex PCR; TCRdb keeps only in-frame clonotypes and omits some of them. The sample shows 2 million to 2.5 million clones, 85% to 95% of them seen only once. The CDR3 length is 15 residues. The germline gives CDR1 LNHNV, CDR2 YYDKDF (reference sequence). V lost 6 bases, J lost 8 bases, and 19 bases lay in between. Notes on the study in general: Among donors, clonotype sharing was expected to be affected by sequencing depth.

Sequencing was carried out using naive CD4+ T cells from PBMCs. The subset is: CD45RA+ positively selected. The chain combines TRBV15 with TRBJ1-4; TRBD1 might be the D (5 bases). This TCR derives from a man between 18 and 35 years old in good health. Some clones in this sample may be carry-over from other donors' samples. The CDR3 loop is CATRKPTGLGEKLFF. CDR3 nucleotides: TGTGCCACCAGAAAGCCCACGGGGCTTGGCGAAAAACTGTTTTTT.